Listed below are T cell receptor beta chains from one sample, sequenced in a study of cytotoxic CD8 clonotypes in ibrutinib-treated CLL. Assay: immunoSEQ multiplex PCR; the TCRdb copy retains only in-frame clones and omits some. The sample comprises approximately 90,000 clones, roughly three quarters of which are singletons, and 20% to 25% rests with the top ten. The sample consisted of PBMCs, taken after 24 months of ibrutinib treatment. These receptors were obtained from a human donor with chronic lymphocytic leukemia. The CDR3 runs from the conserved cysteine through the conserved F or W. D genes are given only for firm matches. Not every row has a clone size; where given, it reads once, few, many or a size class.

clone size | J gene | D gene | V gene | CDR3 protein | CDR3 DNA
NA | TRBJ1-3 | NA | TRBV7-2 | CASSLELRRSGNTIYF | TGTGCCAGCAGCCTCGAGCTCCGCCGCTCTGGAAACACCATATATTTT
once | TRBJ2-2 | TRBD2 | TRBV5-1 | CASSLSLAGSPPTGELFF | TGCGCCAGCAGCTTGTCGCTAGCGGGATCCCCTCCCACCGGGGAGCTGTTTTTT
NA | TRBJ1-1 | NA | TRBV28 | CASSGQFYTEAFF | TGTGCCAGCAGCGGACAGTTTTACACTGAAGCTTTCTTT
NA | TRBJ2-1 | NA | TRBV5-1 | CASSLPRDEQFF | TGCGCCAGCAGCTTACCGCGAGATGAGCAGTTCTTC
NA | TRBJ2-1 | NA | TRBV5-1 | CASSFLAGSYNEQFF | TGCGCCAGCAGCTTTCTCGCTGGCTCCTACAATGAGCAGTTCTTC
once | TRBJ2-4 | TRBD2 | TRBV6-6 | CASSYSSGRGNIQYF | TGTGCCAGCAGTTACTCTAGCGGGAGAGGGAACATTCAGTACTTC
few | TRBJ2-3 | NA | TRBV5-1 | CASSLVADTQYF | TGCGCCAGCAGCTTGGTGGCAGATACGCAGTATTTT
NA | TRBJ1-1 | NA | TRBV10-3 | CAISEGLNTEAFF | TGTGCCATCAGTGAGGGGCTAAACACTGAAGCTTTCTTT
NA | TRBJ1-1 | NA | TRBV30 | CAWKGKGALNTEAFF | TGTGCCTGGAAAGGTAAAGGGGCCTTGAACACTGAAGCTTTCTTT
NA | TRBJ2-6 | NA | TRBV7-8 | CASSLVGRSGANVLTF | TGTGCCAGCAGCTTAGTGGGGAGGTCTGGGGCCAACGTCCTGACTTTC
NA | TRBJ2-3 | NA | TRBV18 | CASAAGTMSTQYF | TGTGCCAGCGCCGCCGGGACAATGAGTACGCAGTATTTT
NA | TRBJ1-2 | TRBD1 | TRBV6-5 | CASSSTGTGVRRYTF | TGTGCCAGCAGTTCAACCGGGACAGGGGTTCGTCGCTACACCTTC
NA | TRBJ2-6 | TRBD1 | TRBV5-1 | CASSNRGSSGANVLTF | TGCGCCAGCAGCAACAGGGGGAGCTCTGGGGCCAACGTCCTGACTTTC
NA | TRBJ2-7 | NA | TRBV6-6 | CASSYLGLNEQYF | TGTGCCAGCAGTTACCTTGGACTAAACGAGCAGTACTTC
NA | TRBJ2-2 | TRBD1 | TRBV19 | CASGTGTGGGGELFF | TGTGCCAGTGGAACCGGGACAGGGGGCGGCGGGGAGCTGTTTTTT
NA | TRBJ2-3 | NA | TRBV7-2 | CASSLELATQYF | TGTGCCAGCAGCTTGGAGTTGGCTACGCAGTATTTT
NA | TRBJ1-1 | NA | TRBV29-1 | CSVVPRAENTEAFF | TGCAGCGTTGTTCCCCGGGCAGAGAACACTGAAGCTTTCTTT
few | TRBJ1-1 | NA | TRBV5-1 | CASSLHRRGLDRNTEAFF | TGCGCCAGCAGCTTGCACAGGAGAGGTCTGGATCGGAACACTGAAGCTTTCTTT
NA | TRBJ2-2 | TRBD2 | TRBV28 | CASSPGTSGRALNGELFF | TGTGCCAGCAGTCCCGGGACTAGCGGGAGGGCCTTGAACGGGGAGCTGTTTTTT
NA | TRBJ2-2 | NA | TRBV19 | CASSRLMATNTGELFF | TGTGCCAGTAGCCGGTTAATGGCCACGAACACCGGGGAGCTGTTTTTT
NA | TRBJ2-7 | TRBD1 | TRBV18 | CASSPRQGPYEQYF | TGTGCCAGCTCACCTCGACAGGGTCCCTACGAGCAGTACTTC
NA | TRBJ2-2 | NA | TRBV11-3 | CASSLSRKNTGELFF | TGTGCCAGCAGCTTGTCTAGGAAGAACACCGGGGAGCTGTTTTTT
NA | TRBJ2-7 | TRBD2 | TRBV6-1 | CASSAPAGVYEQYF | TGTGCCAGCAGTGCTCCAGCGGGAGTTTACGAGCAGTACTTC
NA | TRBJ2-1 | TRBD2 | TRBV28 | CASSRYRTSVDEQFF | TGTGCCAGCAGTCGATACAGAACTAGCGTGGATGAGCAGTTCTTC
few | TRBJ2-7 | NA | TRBV7-3 | CASSLEPRHEQYF | TGTGCCAGCAGCTTAGAACCCCGGCACGAGCAGTACTTC
NA | TRBJ2-7 | NA | TRBV11-3 | CASSRDGSYEQYF | TGTGCCAGCAGCCGAGACGGATCCTACGAGCAGTACTTC
once | TRBJ2-7 | NA | TRBV30 | CAWSVTPPSYEQYF | TGTGCCTGGAGTGTAACCCCTCCCTCCTACGAGCAGTACTTC
NA | TRBJ1-6 | NA | TRBV5-6 | CASSLGENSPLHF | TGTGCCAGCAGCTTGGGGGAGAATTCACCCCTCCACTTT
NA | TRBJ2-3 | TRBD2 | TRBV5-6 | CASSPWGGSTDTQYF | TGTGCCAGCAGCCCCTGGGGGGGTAGCACAGATACGCAGTATTTT
NA | TRBJ1-4 | NA | TRBV11-2 | CASSLDFNEKLFF | TGTGCCAGCAGCTTAGATTTCAATGAAAAACTGTTTTTT
NA | TRBJ2-3 | NA | TRBV18 | CASSPAGSSTDTQYF | TGTGCCAGCTCACCAGCGGGGTCTAGCACAGATACGCAGTATTTT
few | TRBJ1-1 | NA | TRBV28 | CASSRYEAFF | TGTGCCAGCAGTAGATATGAAGCTTTCTTT
NA | TRBJ2-2 | NA | TRBV29-1 | CSVEKVQGTGELFF | TGCAGCGTTGAAAAAGTGCAGGGCACCGGGGAGCTGTTTTTT
NA | TRBJ2-4 | NA | TRBV6-5 | CASSYSSGLAKNIQYF | TGTGCCAGCAGTTACTCGAGCGGGTTAGCCAAAAACATTCAGTACTTC
NA | TRBJ2-5 | NA | TRBV27 | CASSPSRRETQYF | TGTGCCAGCAGCCCATCCCGGCGGGAGACCCAGTACTTC
few | TRBJ1-2 | NA | TRBV28 | CASSSSGRYGYTF | TGTGCCAGCAGTTCATCAGGGAGATATGGCTACACCTTC